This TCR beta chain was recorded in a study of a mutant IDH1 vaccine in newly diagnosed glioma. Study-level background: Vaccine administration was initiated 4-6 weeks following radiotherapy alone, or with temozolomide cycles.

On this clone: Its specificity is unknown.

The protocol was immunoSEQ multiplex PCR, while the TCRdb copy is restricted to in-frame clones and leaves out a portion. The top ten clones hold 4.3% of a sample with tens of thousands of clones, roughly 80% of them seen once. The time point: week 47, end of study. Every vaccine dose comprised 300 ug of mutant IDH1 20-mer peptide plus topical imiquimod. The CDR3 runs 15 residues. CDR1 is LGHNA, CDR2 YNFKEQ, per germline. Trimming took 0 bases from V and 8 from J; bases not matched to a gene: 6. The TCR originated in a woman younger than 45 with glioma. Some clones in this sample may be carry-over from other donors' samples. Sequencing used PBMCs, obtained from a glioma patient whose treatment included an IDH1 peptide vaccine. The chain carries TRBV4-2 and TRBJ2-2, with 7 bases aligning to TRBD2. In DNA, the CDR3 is TGTGCCAGCAGCCAAGATCGGGGGGATCCTGGGGAGCTGTTTTTT. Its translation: CASSQDRGDPGELFF.